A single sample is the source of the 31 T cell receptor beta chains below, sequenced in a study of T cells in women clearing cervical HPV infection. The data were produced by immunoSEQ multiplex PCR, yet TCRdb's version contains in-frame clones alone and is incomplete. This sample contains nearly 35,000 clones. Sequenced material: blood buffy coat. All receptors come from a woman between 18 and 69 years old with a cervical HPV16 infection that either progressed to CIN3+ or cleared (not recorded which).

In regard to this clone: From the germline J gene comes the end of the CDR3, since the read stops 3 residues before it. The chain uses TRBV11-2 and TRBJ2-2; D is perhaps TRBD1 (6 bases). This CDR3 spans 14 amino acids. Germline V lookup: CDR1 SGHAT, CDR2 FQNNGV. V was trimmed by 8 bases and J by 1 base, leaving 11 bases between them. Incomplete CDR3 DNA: TGTGCCAGCGTTCCACAGGGGAACACCGGGGAG. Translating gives CASVPQGNTGE. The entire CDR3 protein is CASVPQGNTGELFF.

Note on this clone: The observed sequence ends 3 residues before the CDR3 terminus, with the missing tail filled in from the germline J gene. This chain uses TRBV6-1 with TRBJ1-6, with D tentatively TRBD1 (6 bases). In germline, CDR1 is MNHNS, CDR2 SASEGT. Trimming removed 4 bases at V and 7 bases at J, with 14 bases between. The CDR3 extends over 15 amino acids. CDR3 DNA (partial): TGTGCCAGCAGTGGACTGGAGGGGGGGAATTCACCC. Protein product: CASSGLEGGNSP. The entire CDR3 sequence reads CASSGLEGGNSPLHF.

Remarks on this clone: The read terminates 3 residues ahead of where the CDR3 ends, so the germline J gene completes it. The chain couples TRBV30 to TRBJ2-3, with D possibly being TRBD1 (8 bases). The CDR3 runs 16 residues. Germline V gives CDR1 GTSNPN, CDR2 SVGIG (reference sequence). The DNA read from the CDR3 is TGTGCCTGGAGCCTCGCACCACAGGGGGGGTTTCAGCCG. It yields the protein CAWSLAPQGGFQP. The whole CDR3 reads CAWSLAPQGGFQPQYF.

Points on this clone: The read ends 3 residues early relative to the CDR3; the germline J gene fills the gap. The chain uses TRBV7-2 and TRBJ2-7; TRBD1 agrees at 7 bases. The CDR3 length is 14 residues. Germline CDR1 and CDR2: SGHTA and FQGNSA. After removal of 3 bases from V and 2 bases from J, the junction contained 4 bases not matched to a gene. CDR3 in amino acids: CASSFGQVPYEQYF. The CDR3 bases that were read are TGTGCCAGCAGCTTCGGACAGGTTCCCTACGAG.

Incomplete CDR3 DNA: TGTGCCAGCAGCTTAGCTATCTATGGC. Amino acid sequence: CASSLAIYG. The whole CDR3 reads CASSLAIYGYTF. This chain joins TRBV7-2 and TRBJ1-2; no clear D. The CDR3 end lies 3 residues beyond the end of the read and is filled in from the germline J gene. Germline V gene data show CDR1 as SGHTA and CDR2 as FQGNSA. V dropped 0 bases and J dropped 4 bases, with 3 bases sitting between them. The CDR3 consists of 12 residues.

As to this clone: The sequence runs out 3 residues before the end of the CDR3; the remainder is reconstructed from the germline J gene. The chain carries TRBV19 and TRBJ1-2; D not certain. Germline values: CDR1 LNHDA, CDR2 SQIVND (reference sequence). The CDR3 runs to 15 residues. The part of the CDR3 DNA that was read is TGTGCCAGTAGTGTCGGACTAGCGGGAATCTATACC. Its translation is CASSVGLAGIYT. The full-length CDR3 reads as CASSVGLAGIYTYTF.

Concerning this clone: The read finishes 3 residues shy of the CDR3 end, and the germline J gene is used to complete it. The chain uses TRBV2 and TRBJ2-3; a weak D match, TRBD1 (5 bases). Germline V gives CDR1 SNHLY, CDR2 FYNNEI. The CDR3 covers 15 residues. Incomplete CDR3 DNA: TGTGCCAGCAGCCGCATGAAGGGGATCCAAGAGACG. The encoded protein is CASSRMKGIQET. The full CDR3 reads CASSRMKGIQETQYF.

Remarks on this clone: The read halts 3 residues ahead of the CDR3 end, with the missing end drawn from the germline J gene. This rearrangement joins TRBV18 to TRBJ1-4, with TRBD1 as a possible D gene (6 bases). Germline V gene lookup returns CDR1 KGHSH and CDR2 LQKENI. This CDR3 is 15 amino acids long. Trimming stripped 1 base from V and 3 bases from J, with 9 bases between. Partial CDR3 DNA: TGTGCCAGCTCACCACTCCGGACAGCTAATGAAAAA. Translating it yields CASSPLRTANEK. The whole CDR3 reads CASSPLRTANEKLFF. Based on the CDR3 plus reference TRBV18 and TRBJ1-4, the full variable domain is NAGVMQNPRHLVRRRGQEARLRCSPMKGHSHVYWYRQLPEEGLKFMVYLQKENIIDESGMPKERFSAEFPKEGPSILRIQQVVRGDSAAYFCASSPLRTANEKLFFGSGTQLSVL.

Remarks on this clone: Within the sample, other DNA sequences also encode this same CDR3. The CDR3 sequence: CASSPTDRGNEKLFF. The covered CDR3 bases are TGTGCCAGCTCACCGACCGACAGGGGTAATGAAAAA. The genes are TRBV18 and TRBJ1-4, with 8 positions matching TRBD1. The read gets to within 3 residues of the CDR3 end, and the germline J gene fills in the rest. V shed 3 bases, J shed 4 bases, and the junction held 4 bases outside the gene matches. Germline CDR1 and CDR2: KGHSH and LQKENI. This CDR3 is 15 amino acids long.

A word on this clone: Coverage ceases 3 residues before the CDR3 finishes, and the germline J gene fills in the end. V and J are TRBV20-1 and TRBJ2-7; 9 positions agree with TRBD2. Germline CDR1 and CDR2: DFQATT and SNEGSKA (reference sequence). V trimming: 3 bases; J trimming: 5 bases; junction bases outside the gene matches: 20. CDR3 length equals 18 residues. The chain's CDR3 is CSASSTSGVLAGIHEQYF. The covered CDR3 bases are TGCAGTGCTAGTTCTACTTCTGGGGTTCTAGCGGGAATACACGAG.

The CDR3 region is CASSRPEGSYGYTF. Incomplete CDR3 DNA: TGTGCCAGCAGCCGACCGGAGGGGTCCTATGGC. The rearrangement joins TRBV6-2 or TRBV6-3 to TRBJ1-2; the D gene is possibly TRBD1 (5 bases). The missing CDR3 end, 3 residues past where the read stops, is filled in from the germline J gene. CDR3 size: 14 residues. Trimming shortened V by 6 bases and J by 4 bases, and 15 bases separated the two germline ends. Per the germline V gene, CDR1 is MNHEY and CDR2 is SVGEGT.

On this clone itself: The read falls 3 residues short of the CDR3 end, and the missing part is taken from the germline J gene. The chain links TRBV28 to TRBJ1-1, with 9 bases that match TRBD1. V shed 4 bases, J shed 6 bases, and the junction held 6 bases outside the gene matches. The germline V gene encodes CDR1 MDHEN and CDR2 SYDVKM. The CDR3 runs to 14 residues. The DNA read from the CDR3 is TGTGCCAGCAGTTCCGGACAGGGGAAGGCTGAA. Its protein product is CASSSGQGKAE. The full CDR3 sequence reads CASSSGQGKAEAFF.

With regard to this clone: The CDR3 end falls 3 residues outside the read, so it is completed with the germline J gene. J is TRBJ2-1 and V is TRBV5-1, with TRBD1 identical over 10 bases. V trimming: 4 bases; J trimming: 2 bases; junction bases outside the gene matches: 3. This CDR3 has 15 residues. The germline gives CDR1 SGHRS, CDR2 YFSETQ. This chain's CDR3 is CASSLTGGAYNEQFF. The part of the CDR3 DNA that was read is TGCGCCAGCAGCCTGACAGGGGGCGCCTACAATGAG.

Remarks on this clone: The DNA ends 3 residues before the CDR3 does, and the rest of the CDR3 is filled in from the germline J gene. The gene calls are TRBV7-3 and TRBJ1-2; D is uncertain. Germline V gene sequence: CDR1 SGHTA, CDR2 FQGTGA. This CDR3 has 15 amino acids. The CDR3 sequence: CASSFQLAGYNDYTF. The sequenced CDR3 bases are TGTGCCAGCAGCTTCCAACTAGCGGGTTACAATGAC.

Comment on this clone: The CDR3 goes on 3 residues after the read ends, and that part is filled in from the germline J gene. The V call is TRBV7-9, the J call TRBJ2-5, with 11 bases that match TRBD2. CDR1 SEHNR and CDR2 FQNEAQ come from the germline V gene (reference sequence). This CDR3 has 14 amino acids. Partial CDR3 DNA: TGTGCCAGCAGCCCGGGACTAGCGGCAGATACC. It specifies CASSPGLAADT. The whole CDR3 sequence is CASSPGLAADTQYF. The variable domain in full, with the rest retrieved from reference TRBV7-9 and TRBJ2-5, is DTGVSQNPRHKITKRGQNVTFRCDPISEHNRLYWYRQTLGQGPEFLTYFQNEAQLEKSRLLSDRFSAERPKGSFSTLEIQRTEQGDSAMYLCASSPGLAADTQYFGPGTRLLVL.

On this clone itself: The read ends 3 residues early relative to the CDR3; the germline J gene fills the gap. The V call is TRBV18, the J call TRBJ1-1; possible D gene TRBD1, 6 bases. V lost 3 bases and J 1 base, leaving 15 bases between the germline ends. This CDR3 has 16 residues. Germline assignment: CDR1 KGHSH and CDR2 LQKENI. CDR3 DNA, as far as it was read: TGTGCCAGCTCACCCGAACGACAGGCCTCGAACACTGAA. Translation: CASSPERQASNTE. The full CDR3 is CASSPERQASNTEAFF.

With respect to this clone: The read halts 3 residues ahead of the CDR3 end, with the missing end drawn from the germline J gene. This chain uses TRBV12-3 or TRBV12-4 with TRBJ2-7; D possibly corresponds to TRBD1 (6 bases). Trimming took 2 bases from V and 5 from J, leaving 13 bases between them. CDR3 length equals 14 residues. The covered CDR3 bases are TGTGCCAGCAGTTTACGTCACACAGGGAACGAG. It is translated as CASSLRHTGNE. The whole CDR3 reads CASSLRHTGNEQYF.

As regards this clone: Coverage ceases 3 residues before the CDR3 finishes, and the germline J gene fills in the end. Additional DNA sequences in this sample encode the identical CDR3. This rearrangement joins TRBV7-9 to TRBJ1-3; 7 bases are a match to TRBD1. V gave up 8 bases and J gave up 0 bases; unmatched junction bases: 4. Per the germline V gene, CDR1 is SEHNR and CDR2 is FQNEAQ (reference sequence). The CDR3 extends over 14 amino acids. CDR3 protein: CASGTGVSGNTIYF. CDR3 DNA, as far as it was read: TGTGCCAGCGGAACAGGGGTCTCTGGAAACACC.

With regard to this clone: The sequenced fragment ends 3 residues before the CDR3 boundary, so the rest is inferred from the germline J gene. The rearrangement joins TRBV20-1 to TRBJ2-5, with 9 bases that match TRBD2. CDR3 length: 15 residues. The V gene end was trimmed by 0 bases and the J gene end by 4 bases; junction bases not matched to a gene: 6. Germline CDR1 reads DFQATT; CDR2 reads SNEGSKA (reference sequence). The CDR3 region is CSARDRREGLETQYF. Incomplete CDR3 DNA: TGCAGTGCTAGAGATCGGCGGGAGGGCCTAGAGACC.

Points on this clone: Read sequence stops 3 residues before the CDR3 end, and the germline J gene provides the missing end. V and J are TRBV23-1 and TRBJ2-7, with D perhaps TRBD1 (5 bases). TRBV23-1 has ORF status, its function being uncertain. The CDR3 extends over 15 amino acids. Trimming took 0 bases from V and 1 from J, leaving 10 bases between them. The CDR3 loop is CASSQSPRQSYEQYF. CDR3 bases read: TGCGCCAGCAGTCAATCGCCGCGACAGTCCTACGAG.

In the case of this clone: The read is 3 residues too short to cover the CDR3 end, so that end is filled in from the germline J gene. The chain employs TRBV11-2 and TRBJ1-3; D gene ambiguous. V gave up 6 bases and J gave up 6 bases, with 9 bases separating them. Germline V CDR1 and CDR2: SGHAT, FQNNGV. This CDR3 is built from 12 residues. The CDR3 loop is CASRLSSNTIYF. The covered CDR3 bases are TGTGCCAGCAGACTAAGTTCAAACACC.

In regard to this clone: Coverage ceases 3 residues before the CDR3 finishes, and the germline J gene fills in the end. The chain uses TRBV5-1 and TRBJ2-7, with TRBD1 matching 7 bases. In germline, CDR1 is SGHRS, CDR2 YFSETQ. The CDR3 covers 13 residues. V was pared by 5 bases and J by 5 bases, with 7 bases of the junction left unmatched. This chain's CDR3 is CASRLQGSHEQYF. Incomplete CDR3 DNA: TGCGCCAGCAGGCTACAGGGGTCCCACGAG. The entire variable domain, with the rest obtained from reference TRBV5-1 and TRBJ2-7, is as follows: KAGVTQTPRYLIKTRGQQVTLSCSPISGHRSVSWYQQTPGQGLQFLFEYFSETQRNKGNFPGRFSGRQFSNSRSEMNVSTLELGDSALYLCASRLQGSHEQYFGPGTRLTVT.

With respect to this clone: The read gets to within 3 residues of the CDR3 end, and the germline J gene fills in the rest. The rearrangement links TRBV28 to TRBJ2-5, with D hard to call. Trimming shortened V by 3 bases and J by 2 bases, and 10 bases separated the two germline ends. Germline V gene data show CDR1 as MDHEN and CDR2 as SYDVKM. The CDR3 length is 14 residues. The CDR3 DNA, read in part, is TGTGCCAGCAGTTTTTCGGGTAGGCAAGAGACC. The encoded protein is CASSFSGRQET. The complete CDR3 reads CASSFSGRQETQYF. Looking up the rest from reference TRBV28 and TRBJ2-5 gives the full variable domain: DVKVTQSSRYLVKRTGEKVFLECVQDMDHENMFWYRQDPGLGLRLIYFSYDVKMKEKGDIPEGYSVSREKKERFSLILESASTNQTSMYLCASSFSGRQETQYFGPGTRLLVL.

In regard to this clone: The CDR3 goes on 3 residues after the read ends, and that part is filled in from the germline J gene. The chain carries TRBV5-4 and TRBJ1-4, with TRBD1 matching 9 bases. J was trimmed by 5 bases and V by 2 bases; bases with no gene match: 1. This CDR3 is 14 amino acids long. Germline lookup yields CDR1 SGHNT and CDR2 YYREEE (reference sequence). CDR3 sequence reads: CASSLGTGNEKLFF. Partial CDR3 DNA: TGTGCCAGCAGCTTAGGGACAGGGAATGAAAAA.

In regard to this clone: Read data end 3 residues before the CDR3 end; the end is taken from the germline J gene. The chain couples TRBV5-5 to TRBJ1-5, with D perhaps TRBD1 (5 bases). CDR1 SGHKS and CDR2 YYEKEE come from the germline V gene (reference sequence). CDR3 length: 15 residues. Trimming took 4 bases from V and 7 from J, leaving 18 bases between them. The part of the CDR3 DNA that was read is TGTGCCAGCAGCCTTAGGCAGGGTTCAGGGCAGCCC. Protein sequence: CASSLRQGSGQP. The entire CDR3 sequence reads CASSLRQGSGQPQHF.

The sequenced part of the CDR3 DNA is TGTGCCAGTAGTACACCAACAGGTTATGGAAACACC. This codes for CASSTPTGYGNT. The entire CDR3 sequence reads CASSTPTGYGNTIYF. This chain joins TRBV19 and TRBJ1-3; possibly TRBD1 for D (5 bases). The read gets to within 3 residues of the CDR3 end, and the germline J gene fills in the rest. Deletions cut 4 bases from V and 3 bases from J, with 13 bases between. Germline V gives CDR1 LNHDA, CDR2 SQIVND (reference sequence). The CDR3 covers 15 residues.

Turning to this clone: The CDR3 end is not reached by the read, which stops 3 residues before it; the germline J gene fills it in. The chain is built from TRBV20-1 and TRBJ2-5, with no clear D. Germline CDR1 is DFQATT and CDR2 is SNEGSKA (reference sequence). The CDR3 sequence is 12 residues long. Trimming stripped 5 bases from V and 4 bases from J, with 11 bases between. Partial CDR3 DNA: TGCAGTGCTGAGCCTCCAGGAGAGACC. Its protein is CSAEPPGET. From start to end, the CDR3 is CSAEPPGETQYF.

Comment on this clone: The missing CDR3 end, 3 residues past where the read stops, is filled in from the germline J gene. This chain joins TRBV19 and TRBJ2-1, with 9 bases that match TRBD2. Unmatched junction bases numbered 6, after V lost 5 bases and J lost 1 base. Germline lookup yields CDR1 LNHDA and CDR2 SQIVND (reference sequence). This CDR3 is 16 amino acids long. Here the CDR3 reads CASSVTSGGSYNEQFF. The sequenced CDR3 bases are TGTGCCAGTAGTGTGACTAGCGGAGGTTCCTACAATGAG.

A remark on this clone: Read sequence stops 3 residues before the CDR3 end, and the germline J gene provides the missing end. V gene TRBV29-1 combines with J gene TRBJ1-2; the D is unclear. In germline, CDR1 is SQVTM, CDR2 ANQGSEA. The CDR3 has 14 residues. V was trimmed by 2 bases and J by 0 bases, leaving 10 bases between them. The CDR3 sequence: CSVESIEANYGYTF. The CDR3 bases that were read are TGCAGCGTTGAATCGATAGAAGCTAACTATGGC.

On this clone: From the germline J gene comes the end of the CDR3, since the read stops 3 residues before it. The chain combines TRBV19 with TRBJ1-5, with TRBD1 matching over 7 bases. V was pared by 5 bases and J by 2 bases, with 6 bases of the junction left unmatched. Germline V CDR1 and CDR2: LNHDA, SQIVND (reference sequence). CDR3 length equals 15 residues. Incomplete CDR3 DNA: TGTGCCAGTAGTGCGCAAGACAGGGGCAATCAGCCC. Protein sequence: CASSAQDRGNQP. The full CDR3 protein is CASSAQDRGNQPQHF. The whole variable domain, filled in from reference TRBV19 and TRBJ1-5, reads DGGITQSPKYLFRKEGQNVTLSCEQNLNHDAMYWYRQDPGQGLRLIYYSQIVNDFQKGDIAEGYSVSREKKESFPLTVTSAQKNPTAFYLCASSAQDRGNQPQHFGDGTRLSIL.

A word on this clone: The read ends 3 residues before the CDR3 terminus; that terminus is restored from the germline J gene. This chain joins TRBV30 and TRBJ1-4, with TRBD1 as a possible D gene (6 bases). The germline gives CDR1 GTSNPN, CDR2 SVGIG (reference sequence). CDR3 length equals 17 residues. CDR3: CAWSGAGVRGHNSPLFF. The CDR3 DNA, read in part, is TGTGCCTGGAGTGGAGCAGGGGTAAGGGGACATAATTCACCA.